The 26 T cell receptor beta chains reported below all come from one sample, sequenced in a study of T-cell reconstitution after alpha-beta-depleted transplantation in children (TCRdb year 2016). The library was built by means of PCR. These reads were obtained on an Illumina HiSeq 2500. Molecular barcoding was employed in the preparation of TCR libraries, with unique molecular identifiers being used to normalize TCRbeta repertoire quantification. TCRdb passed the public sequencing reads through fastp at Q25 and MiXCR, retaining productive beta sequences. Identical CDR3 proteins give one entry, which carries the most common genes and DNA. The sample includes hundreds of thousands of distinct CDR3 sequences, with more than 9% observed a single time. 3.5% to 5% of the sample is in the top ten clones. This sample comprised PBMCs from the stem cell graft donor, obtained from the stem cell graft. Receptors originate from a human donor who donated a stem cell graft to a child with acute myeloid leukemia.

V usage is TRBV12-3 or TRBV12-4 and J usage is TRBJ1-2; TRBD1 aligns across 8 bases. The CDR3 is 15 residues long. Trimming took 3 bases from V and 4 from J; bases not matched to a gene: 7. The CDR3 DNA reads TGTGCCAGCAGTTTTAAGTCCCAGGGGGCCTATGGCTACACCTTC. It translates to CASSFKSQGAYGYTF.

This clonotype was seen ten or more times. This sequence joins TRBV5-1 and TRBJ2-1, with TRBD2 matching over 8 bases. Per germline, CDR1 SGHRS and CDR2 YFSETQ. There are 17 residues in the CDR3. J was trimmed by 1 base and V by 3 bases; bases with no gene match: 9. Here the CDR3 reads CASSSVPGTRSYNEQFF. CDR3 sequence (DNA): TGCGCCAGCAGCTCAGTCCCCGGGACTAGGTCCTACAATGAGCAGTTCTTC.

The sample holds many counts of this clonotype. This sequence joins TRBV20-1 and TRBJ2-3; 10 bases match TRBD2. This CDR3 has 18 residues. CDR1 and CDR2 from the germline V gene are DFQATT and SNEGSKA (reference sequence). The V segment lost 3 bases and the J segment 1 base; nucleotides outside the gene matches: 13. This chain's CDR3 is CSASVLAGARDRTDTQYF. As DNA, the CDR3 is TGCAGTGCTAGTGTCCTAGCGGGGGCCCGGGACCGCACAGATACGCAGTATTTT.

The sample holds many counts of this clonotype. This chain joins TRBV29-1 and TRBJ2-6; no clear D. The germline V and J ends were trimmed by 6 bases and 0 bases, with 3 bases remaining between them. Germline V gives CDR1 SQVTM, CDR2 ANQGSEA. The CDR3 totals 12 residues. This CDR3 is CSVDSGANVLTF. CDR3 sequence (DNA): TGCAGCGTGGACTCTGGGGCCAACGTCCTGACTTTC.

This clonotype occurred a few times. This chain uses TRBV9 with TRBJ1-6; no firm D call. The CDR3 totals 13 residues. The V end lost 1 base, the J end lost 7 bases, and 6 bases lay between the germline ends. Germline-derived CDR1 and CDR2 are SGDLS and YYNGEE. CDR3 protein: CASSVQRNSPLHF. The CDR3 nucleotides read TGTGCCAGCAGCGTACAGAGAAATTCACCCCTCCACTTT.

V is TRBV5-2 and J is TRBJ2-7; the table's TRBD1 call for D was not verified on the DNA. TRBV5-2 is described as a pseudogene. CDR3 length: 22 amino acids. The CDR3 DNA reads TGTGCCAGCTACCCCCGGGGGAACTGCGACAGGGGTGTATACCCGAATTCCTACGAGCAGTACTTC. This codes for CASYPRGNCDRGVYPNSYEQYF.

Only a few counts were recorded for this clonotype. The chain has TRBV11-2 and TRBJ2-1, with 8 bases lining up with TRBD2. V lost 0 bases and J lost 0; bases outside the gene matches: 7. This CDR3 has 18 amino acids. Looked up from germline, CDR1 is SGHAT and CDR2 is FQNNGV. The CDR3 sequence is CASSLDRSSGSSYNEQFF. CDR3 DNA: TGTGCCAGCAGCTTAGATCGGTCCAGCGGGAGCTCCTACAATGAGCAGTTCTTC.

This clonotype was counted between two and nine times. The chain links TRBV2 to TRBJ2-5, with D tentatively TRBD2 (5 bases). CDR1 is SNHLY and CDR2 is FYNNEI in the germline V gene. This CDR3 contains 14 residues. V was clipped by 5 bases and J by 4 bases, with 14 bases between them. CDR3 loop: CASSILGNRETQYF. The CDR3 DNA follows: TGTGCCAGCAGTATACTAGGTAACCGAGAGACCCAGTACTTC. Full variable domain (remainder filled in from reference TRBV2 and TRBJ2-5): EPEVTQTPSHQVTQMGQEVILRCVPISNHLYFYWYRQILGQKVEFLVSFYNNEISEKSEIFDDQFSVERPDGSNFTLKIRSTKLEDSAMYFCASSILGNRETQYFGPGTRLLVL.

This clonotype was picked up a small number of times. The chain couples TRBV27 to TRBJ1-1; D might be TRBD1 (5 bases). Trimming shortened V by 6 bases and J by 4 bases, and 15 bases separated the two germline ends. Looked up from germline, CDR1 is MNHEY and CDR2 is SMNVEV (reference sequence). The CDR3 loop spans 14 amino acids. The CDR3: CASSHRGRFTEAFF. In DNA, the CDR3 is TGTGCCAGCAGCCATAGGGGACGGTTCACTGAAGCTTTCTTT.

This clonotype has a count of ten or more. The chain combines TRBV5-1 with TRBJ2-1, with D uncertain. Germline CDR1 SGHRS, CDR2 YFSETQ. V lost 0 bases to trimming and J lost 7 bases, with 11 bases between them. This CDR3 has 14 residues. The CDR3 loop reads CASSLVVRPNEQFF. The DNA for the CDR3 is TGCGCCAGCAGCTTGGTTGTAAGACCGAATGAGCAGTTCTTC. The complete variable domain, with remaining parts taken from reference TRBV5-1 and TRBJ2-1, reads KAGVTQTPRYLIKTRGQQVTLSCSPISGHRSVSWYQQTPGQGLQFLFEYFSETQRNKGNFPGRFSGRQFSNSRSEMNVSTLELGDSALYLCASSLVVRPNEQFFGPGTRLTVL.

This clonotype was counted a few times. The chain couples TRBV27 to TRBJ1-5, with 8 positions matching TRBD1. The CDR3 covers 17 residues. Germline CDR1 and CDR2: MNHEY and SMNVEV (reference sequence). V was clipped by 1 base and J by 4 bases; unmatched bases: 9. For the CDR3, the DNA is TGTGCCAGCAGTTTATGGATGGGCAGGGGGCGGAATCAGCCCCAGCATTTT. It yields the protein CASSLWMGRGRNQPQHF.

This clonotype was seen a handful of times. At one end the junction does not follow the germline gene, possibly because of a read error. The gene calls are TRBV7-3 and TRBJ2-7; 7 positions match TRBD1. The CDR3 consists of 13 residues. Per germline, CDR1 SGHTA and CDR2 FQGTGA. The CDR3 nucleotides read TGTGCCAGCAGCTTAATTCCAGGGGGAATGGCCGACTTC. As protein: CASSLIPGGMADF.

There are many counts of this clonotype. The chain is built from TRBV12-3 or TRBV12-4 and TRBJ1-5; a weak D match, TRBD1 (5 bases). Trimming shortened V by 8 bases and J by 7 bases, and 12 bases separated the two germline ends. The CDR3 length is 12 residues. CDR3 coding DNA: TGTGCCAGCTGCGACAGAGGCCAGCCCCAGCATTTT. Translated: CASCDRGQPQHF.

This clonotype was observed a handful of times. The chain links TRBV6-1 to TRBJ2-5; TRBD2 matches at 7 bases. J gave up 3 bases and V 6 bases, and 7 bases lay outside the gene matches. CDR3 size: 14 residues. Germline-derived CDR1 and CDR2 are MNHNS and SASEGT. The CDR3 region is CASSQPAGKETQYF. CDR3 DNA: TGTGCCAGCAGCCAACCAGCGGGAAAAGAGACCCAGTACTTC.

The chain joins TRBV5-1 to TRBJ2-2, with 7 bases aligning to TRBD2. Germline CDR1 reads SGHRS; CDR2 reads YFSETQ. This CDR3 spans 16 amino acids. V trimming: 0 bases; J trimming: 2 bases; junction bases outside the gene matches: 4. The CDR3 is CASSLALAVNTGELFF. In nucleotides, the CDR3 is TGCGCCAGCAGCTTGGCCCTAGCGGTTAACACCGGGGAGCTGTTTTTT.

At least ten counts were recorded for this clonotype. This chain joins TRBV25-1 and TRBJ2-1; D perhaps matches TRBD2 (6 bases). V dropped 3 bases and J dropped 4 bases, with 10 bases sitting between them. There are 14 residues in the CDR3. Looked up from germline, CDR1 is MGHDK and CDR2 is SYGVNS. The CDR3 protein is CASSELRGYNEQFF. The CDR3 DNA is TGTGCCAGCAGTGAGTTGCGGGGTTACAATGAGCAGTTCTTC.

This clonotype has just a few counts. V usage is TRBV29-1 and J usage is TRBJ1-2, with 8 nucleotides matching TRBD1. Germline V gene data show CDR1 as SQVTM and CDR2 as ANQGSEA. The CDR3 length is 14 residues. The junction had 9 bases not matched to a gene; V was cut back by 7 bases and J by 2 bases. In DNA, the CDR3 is TGCAGCGCACCAGGGACAGGCGGCAACTATGGCTACACCTTC. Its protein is CSAPGTGGNYGYTF.

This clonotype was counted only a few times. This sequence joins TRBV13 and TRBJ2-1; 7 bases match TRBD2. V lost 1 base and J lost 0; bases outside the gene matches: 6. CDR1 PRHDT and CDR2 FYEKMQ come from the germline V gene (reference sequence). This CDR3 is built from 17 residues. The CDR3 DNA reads TGTGCCAGCAGCTTAGTCTCTAGCGGATTCTCCTACAATGAGCAGTTCTTC. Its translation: CASSLVSSGFSYNEQFF.

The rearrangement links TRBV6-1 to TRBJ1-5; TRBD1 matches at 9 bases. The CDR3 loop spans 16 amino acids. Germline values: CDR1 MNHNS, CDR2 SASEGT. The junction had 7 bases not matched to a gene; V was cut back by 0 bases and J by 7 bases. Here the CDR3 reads CASSEATGGLRQPQHF. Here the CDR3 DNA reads TGTGCCAGCAGTGAAGCGACAGGGGGTCTAAGGCAGCCCCAGCATTTT.

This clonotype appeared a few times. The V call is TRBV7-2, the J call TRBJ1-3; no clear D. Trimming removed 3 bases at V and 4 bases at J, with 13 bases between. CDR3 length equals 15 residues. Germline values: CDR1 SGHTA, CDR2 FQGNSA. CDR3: CASSLEFSLGNTIYF. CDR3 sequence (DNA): TGTGCCAGCAGCTTGGAGTTCTCTTTGGGAAACACCATATATTTT.

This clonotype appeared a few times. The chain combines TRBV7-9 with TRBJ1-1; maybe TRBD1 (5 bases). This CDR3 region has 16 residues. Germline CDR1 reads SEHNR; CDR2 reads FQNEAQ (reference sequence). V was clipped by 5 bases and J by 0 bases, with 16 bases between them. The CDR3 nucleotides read TGTGCCAGCAGCCGAGGGGAAGGATACATGAACACTGAAGCTTTCTTT. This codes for CASSRGEGYMNTEAFF.

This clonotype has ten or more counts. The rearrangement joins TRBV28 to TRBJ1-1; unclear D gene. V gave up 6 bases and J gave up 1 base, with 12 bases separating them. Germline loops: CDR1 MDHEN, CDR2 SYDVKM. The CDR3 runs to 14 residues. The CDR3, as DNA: TGTGCCAGCAGACCCCCAGGTGGGAACACTGAAGCTTTCTTT. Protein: CASRPPGGNTEAFF.

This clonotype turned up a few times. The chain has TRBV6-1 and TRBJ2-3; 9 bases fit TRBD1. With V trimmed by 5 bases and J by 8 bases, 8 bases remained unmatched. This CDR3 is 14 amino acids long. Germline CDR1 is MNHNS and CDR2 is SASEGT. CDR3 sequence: CASSTGGPGGTQYF. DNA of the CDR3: TGTGCCAGCAGTACAGGGGGCCCCGGGGGTACGCAGTATTTT.

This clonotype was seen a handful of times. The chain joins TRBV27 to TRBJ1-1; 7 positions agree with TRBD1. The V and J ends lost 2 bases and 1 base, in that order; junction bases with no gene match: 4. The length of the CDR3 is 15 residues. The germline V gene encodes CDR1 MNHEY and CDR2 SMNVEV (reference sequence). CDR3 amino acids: CASSLGPGGNTEAFF. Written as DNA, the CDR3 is TGTGCCAGCAGTTTAGGGCCAGGGGGGAACACTGAAGCTTTCTTT.

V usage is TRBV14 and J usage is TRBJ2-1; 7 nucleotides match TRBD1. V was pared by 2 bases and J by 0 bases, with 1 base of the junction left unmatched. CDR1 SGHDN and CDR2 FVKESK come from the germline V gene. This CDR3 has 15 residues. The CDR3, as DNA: TGTGCCAGCAGCCAAAGGACAGGCTCCTACAATGAGCAGTTCTTC. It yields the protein CASSQRTGSYNEQFF.

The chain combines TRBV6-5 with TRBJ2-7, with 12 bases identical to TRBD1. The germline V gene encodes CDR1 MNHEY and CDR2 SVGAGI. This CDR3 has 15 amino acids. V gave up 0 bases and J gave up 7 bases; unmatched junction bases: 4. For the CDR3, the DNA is TGTGCCAGCAGTTACTCAGGGACAGGGGGCGCTGAGCAGTACTTC. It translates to CASSYSGTGGAEQYF.